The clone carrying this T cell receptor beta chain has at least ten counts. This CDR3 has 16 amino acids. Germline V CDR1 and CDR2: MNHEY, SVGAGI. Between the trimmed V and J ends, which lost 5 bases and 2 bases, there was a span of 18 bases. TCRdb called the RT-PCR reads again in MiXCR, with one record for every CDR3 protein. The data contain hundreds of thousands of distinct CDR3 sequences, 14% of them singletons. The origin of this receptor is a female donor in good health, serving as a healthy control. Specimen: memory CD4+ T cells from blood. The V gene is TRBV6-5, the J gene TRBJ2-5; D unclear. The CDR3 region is CASSPSLANWQETQYF. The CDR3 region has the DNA TGTGCCAGCAGTCCCTCCCTGGCAAATTGGCAAGAGACCCAGTACTTC.